These 10 T cell receptor beta chains were all obtained from the same sample, sequenced in a study of blood T cell repertoires in COVID-19. Method: immunoSEQ multiplex PCR; TCRdb's copy keeps in-frame clones and lacks some. The data contain roughly 50,000 clones, approximately 80% of them singletons. The sample was peripheral blood. The receptors were sampled from a human donor with active or convalescent COVID-19. The donor label of this sample is uncertain.

This chain uses TRBV11-2 with TRBJ2-7, with D perhaps matching TRBD1 (6 bases). The germline gives CDR1 SGHAT, CDR2 FQNNGV. The CDR3 spans 15 residues. Between the trimmed V and J ends, which lost 5 bases and 6 bases, there was a span of 20 bases. The CDR3 sequence is CASSPGTLNLGEQYF. In DNA form, the CDR3 reads TGTGCCAGCAGCCCCGGGACACTGAACTTAGGCGAGCAGTACTTC.

The chain joins TRBV4-1 to TRBJ2-3, with a possible D match to TRBD2 (5 bases). The V gene's germline CDR1 is MGHRA and CDR2 YSYEKL. V lost 2 bases to trimming and J lost 2 bases, with 14 bases between them. The CDR3 totals 16 residues. The CDR3 DNA follows: TGCGCCAGCAGCCAAAAGGTGTCGGGGTACACAGATACGCAGTATTTT. This encodes CASSQKVSGYTDTQYF.

The chain is built from TRBV27 and TRBJ1-2; 8 nucleotides line up with TRBD1. CDR1 is MNHEY and CDR2 is SMNVEV in the germline V gene (reference sequence). Trimming removed 3 bases from V and 6 bases from J; junction bases left unmatched: 6. The CDR3 has 14 amino acids. CDR3 residues: CASSFSDRVDGYTF. DNA of the CDR3: TGTGCCAGCAGTTTCTCGGACAGGGTGGATGGCTACACCTTC.

This chain uses TRBV24-1 with TRBJ2-7, with a weak D call TRBD1 (7 bases). CDR3 length: 13 residues. V was shortened by 9 bases and J by 0 bases, with 11 bases between the two germline ends. Germline V gives CDR1 KGHDR, CDR2 SFDVKD. In nucleotides, the CDR3 is TGTGCCACCGCGGGACAGAACTCCTACGAGCAGTACTTC. Translated: CATAGQNSYEQYF.

The chain couples TRBV4-1 to TRBJ2-3, with D possibly TRBD2 on 6 matching bases. CDR1 and CDR2 (germline): MGHRA, YSYEKL. The CDR3 is 17 amino acids. Trimming pared 4 bases from V and 1 base from J, leaving 18 bases between. Here the CDR3 reads CASSLLSGWGGTDTQYF. The CDR3 region has the DNA TGCGCCAGCAGCCTACTTAGCGGTTGGGGGGGCACAGATACGCAGTATTTT.

The genes are TRBV11-2 and TRBJ1-1; tentative D call: TRBD1 (5 bases). The CDR3 extends over 14 amino acids. V dropped 2 bases and J dropped 4 bases, with 11 bases sitting between them. CDR1 is SGHAT, CDR2 FQNNGV, per germline. The CDR3 loop is CASSLMGGSTEAFF. The CDR3 DNA reads TGTGCCAGCAGCTTAATGGGGGGGAGCACTGAAGCTTTCTTT.

The chain couples TRBV29-1 to TRBJ1-3; 7 bases fit TRBD1. The germline V gene encodes CDR1 SQVTM and CDR2 ANQGSEA. The CDR3 runs to 13 residues. Trimming cost V 5 bases and J 3 bases; bases outside gene matches: 4. The CDR3 loop reads CSVSDRSGNTIYF. The CDR3 nucleotides are TGCAGCGTTTCGGACAGGAGTGGAAACACCATATATTTT.

The chain is built from TRBV2 and TRBJ2-3, with TRBD2 matching 9 bases. Trimming took 1 base from V and 4 from J; bases not matched to a gene: 9. Germline assignment: CDR1 SNHLY and CDR2 FYNNEI. The CDR3 spans 17 residues. The CDR3 DNA is TGTGCCAGCAGTGAAGAGGGTAGCGGGAGAAGCGCAGATACGCAGTATTTT. This codes for CASSEEGSGRSADTQYF.

The chain uses TRBV28 and TRBJ1-1; 7 bases are a match to TRBD1. Unmatched junction bases numbered 13, after V lost 6 bases and J lost 6 bases. Germline V gene data show CDR1 as MDHEN and CDR2 as SYDVKM. The CDR3 is made up of 15 amino acids. The CDR3 protein is CASRAQGRRSAEAFF. Here the CDR3 DNA reads TGTGCCAGCAGGGCACAGGGGCGCAGGAGCGCTGAAGCTTTCTTT.

V usage is TRBV6-4 and J usage is TRBJ2-1; maybe TRBD1 (6 bases). CDR3 length: 14 residues. V dropped 6 bases and J dropped 6 bases, with 15 bases sitting between them. CDR1 is MRHNA and CDR2 is SNTAGT in the germline V gene. CDR3 region: CASRASEQGNEQFF. In nucleotides, the CDR3 is TGTGCCAGCAGAGCATCGGAACAGGGCAATGAGCAGTTCTTC.